Detailed here is one T cell receptor (beta chain). The antigen is not known. This entry belongs to a study of cytomegalovirus exposure and HLA in healthy donors. The study's findings and limits: Cytomegalovirus-associated status was assigned to about 180 TCR beta chains. Later on, an analysis found that several of the most significant clusters appeared to be linked to common viral pathogens, which included parvovirus B19.

The CDR3 totals 16 residues. Germline V gives CDR1 SGHTA, CDR2 FQGTGA. After removal of 2 bases from V and 7 bases from J, the junction contained 9 bases not matched to a gene. The PCR ran on 60 Vbeta and 13 Jbeta primers. Profiling relied on immunoSEQ multiplex PCR, and the TCRdb table lists in-frame clones only, not all of them. The table lists just over 150,000 clones, 65% to 85% of them singletons. The V and J genes are TRBV7-3 and TRBJ2-1, with TRBD2 matching over 9 bases. The material sequenced was PBMCs. This TCR was recovered from a male donor in good health and CMV-seropositive. As DNA, the CDR3 is TGTGCCAGCAGCTTAGCGGGAGGGCCGCCAGGGAATGAGCAGTTCTTC. Encoded protein: CASSLAGGPPGNEQFF.